Shown below are 28 T cell receptor beta chains from a single sample sequenced in a study of control samples from healthy donors and cancer patients (dated by TCRdb to about 2020). The library was produced with the immunoSEQ multiplex PCR assay. TCRdb stores this immuneACCESS table with in-frame sequences only. Part of the clones is absent; in the studies checked, under half of the shortfall reflects unresolved V genes, and no reason is known for the rest. The sample table contains 120,000 or so clones; only one count was recorded for approximately 91% of them. The top ten clonotypes cover 7.8% of the sample. Sequencing was performed on blood. The receptors were gathered from a woman younger than 30 in good health.

In its sample, this clone was seen many times. The chain employs TRBV7-2 and TRBJ2-7; TRBD2 matches at 15 bases. The CDR3 spans 16 residues. V lost 5 bases to trimming and J lost 4 bases; unmatched junction nucleotides: 6. The germline V gene has CDR1 SGHTA and CDR2 FQGNSA. The CDR3 reads CASSPRGTSGGYEQYF. The CDR3 DNA reads as TGTGCCAGCAGCCCCCGGGGGACTAGCGGGGGGTACGAGCAGTACTTC.

The chain combines TRBV7-9 with TRBJ2-7; weak D call: TRBD1 (6 bases). CDR3 length: 13 residues. The V end was cut by 11 bases, the J end by 1 base, with 15 bases between. CDR1 and CDR2 from the germline V gene are SEHNR and FQNEAQ (reference sequence). CDR3 sequence (DNA): TGTGCCGGAGGTACAGGGAAATCCTACGAGCAGTACTTC. It specifies CAGGTGKSYEQYF. Full variable domain (missing parts from reference TRBV7-9 and TRBJ2-7): DTGVSQNPRHKITKRGQNVTFRCDPISEHNRLYWYRQTLGQGPEFLTYFQNEAQLEKSRLLSDRFSAERPKGSFSTLEIQRTEQGDSAMYLCAGGTGKSYEQYFGPGTRLTVT.

The rearrangement uses TRBV5-8 and TRBJ2-5; TRBD2 matches 13 bases. Germline values: CDR1 SGHTS, CDR2 YDEGEE. There are 14 residues in the CDR3. Trimming took 0 bases from V and 10 from J; bases not matched to a gene: 3. CDR3 sequence: CASSLAGLAGHQYF. In nucleotides, the CDR3 is TGTGCCAGCAGCTTGGCGGGACTAGCGGGACACCAGTACTTC.

The chain combines TRBV5-1 with TRBJ1-6; no firm D call. Germline V CDR1 and CDR2: SGHRS, YFSETQ. The CDR3 consists of 19 residues. V lost 4 bases and J lost 0, with 20 bases in between. The chain's CDR3 is CASSLGYEPRGSYNSPLHF. For the CDR3, the DNA is TGCGCCAGCAGCCTTGGGTACGAGCCGCGGGGCTCCTATAATTCACCCCTCCACTTT.

The chain employs TRBV25-1 and TRBJ1-1, with 7 nucleotides matching TRBD1. Germline values: CDR1 MGHDK, CDR2 SYGVNS. Germline trimming cut 6 bases from V and 4 bases from J; bases unmatched to any gene: 8. CDR3 size: 14 residues. The DNA of the CDR3 is TGTGCCAGCAGCCAAGGGGGCCTGGGCACTGAAGCTTTCTTT. As protein: CASSQGGLGTEAFF.

This clone appeared a few times. The chain links TRBV7-9 to TRBJ2-7; 8 bases map to TRBD1. After removal of 6 bases from V and 5 bases from J, the junction contained 9 bases not matched to a gene. Looked up from germline, CDR1 is SEHNR and CDR2 is FQNEAQ (reference sequence). The CDR3 is 14 amino acids. The CDR3 DNA follows: TGTGCCAGCAGTCCGACAGGGGCCAGCCACGAGCAGTACTTC. It yields the protein CASSPTGASHEQYF.

The gene calls are TRBV19 and TRBJ1-1; no firm D call. This CDR3 contains 13 residues. Germline V gene lookup returns CDR1 LNHDA and CDR2 SQIVND (reference sequence). Trimming stripped 3 bases from V and 2 bases from J, with 7 bases between. CDR3 loop: CASSIRGNTEAFF. CDR3 sequence (DNA): TGTGCCAGTAGTATCCGAGGAAACACTGAAGCTTTCTTT.

The genes are TRBV4-3 and TRBJ2-5; 9 bases map to TRBD1. CDR3 length: 18 amino acids. The ends lost 1 base at V and 0 bases at J; junction bases unmatched: 9. CDR1 and CDR2 (germline): LGHNA, YSLEER. CDR3 region: CASSQATGGLGDQETQYF. DNA for the CDR3: TGCGCCAGCAGCCAAGCGACAGGGGGACTTGGGGACCAAGAGACCCAGTACTTC.

V is TRBV5-8 and J is TRBJ1-4; no reliable D call. Trimming took 0 bases from V and 4 from J, leaving 7 bases between them. There are 14 residues in the CDR3. CDR1 and CDR2 from the germline V gene are SGHTS and YDEGEE. The CDR3 DNA sequence: TGTGCCAGCAGCTTGGGCCTGATTAATGAAAAACTGTTTTTT. This translates into CASSLGLINEKLFF.

CDR3 bases: TGTGCCAGCAGCTTATTTAGAGCGAGCTCCTACGAGCAGTACTTC. Protein product: CASSLFRASSYEQYF. The rearrangement joins TRBV11-2 to TRBJ2-7; no definite D call. The CDR3 spans 15 residues. Germline V lookup: CDR1 SGHAT, CDR2 FQNNGV. The V gene lost 2 bases and the J gene lost 0 bases, with 11 bases spanning the gap.

The CDR3 sequence is CASRLAGDPGTDTQYF. DNA for the CDR3: TGTGCCTCCCGACTAGCGGGAGACCCGGGCACAGATACGCAGTATTTT. The chain carries TRBV28 and TRBJ2-3, with 12 bases matching TRBD2. There are 16 residues in the CDR3. The junction had 10 bases not matched to a gene; V was cut back by 11 bases and J by 1 base. Germline-derived CDR1 and CDR2 are MDHEN and SYDVKM.

The CDR3 reads CASSQGTSGYSYEQYF. The CDR3 nucleotides read TGCGCCAGCAGCCAAGGGACTAGCGGATATTCCTACGAGCAGTACTTC. The V call is TRBV4-1, the J call TRBJ2-7; 10 positions agree with TRBD2. Germline V gene data show CDR1 as MGHRA and CDR2 as YSYEKL. The CDR3 is made up of 16 amino acids. V shed 1 base and J 1 base; nucleotides not matched to a gene: 4.

This chain connects TRBV7-3 to TRBJ1-1; D gene unclear. The length of the CDR3 is 13 residues. Germline V gene data show CDR1 as SGHTA and CDR2 as FQGTGA. The V end lost 1 base, the J end lost 5 bases, and 8 bases lay between the germline ends. The CDR3 loop reads CASSLKAGTEAFF. CDR3 nucleotide sequence: TGTGCCAGCAGCTTAAAGGCGGGGACTGAAGCTTTCTTT.

The chain employs TRBV5-1 and TRBJ2-2; 7 bases are shared with TRBD2. This CDR3 comprises 15 residues. V shed 1 base, J shed 0 bases, and the junction held 0 bases outside the gene matches. Germline loops: CDR1 SGHRS, CDR2 YFSETQ. The CDR3 protein is CASSLTSANTGELFF. In nucleotides, the CDR3 is TGCGCCAGCAGCTTGACTAGCGCGAACACCGGGGAGCTGTTTTTT.

This chain joins TRBV5-4 and TRBJ2-7; possible D gene TRBD1, 5 bases. Trimming left V 5 bases short and J 3 bases short, with 33 bases between. Germline CDR1 reads SGHNT; CDR2 reads YYREEE (reference sequence). The CDR3 runs 20 residues. The CDR3 nucleotides read TGTGCCAGCAGGTCGAGGTGGGGCCTCAAGTCCCCTCATAAACTCTACGAGCAGTACTTC. It translates to CASRSRWGLKSPHKLYEQYF. Full variable domain (remainder filled in from reference TRBV5-4 and TRBJ2-7): ETGVTQSPTHLIKTRGQQVTLRCSSQSGHNTVSWYQQALGQGPQFIFQYYREEENGRGNFPPRFSGLQFPNYSSELNVNALELDDSALYLCASRSRWGLKSPHKLYEQYFGPGTRLTVT.

A single count supports this clone. The rearrangement uses TRBV3-1 (or the pseudogene TRBV3-2) and TRBJ2-7; TRBD2 matches 9 bases. J gave up 2 bases and V 4 bases, and 9 bases lay outside the gene matches. The CDR3 spans 16 residues. Per germline, CDR1 LGHDT and CDR2 YNNKEL (reference sequence). The CDR3 region is CASSPGGLALTYEQYF. The CDR3 DNA follows: TGTGCCAGCAGCCCTGGTGGACTAGCGCTTACCTACGAGCAGTACTTC.

This clone has only one observation. The chain employs TRBV7-9 and TRBJ2-5; D is unresolved. This CDR3 region has 17 residues. The germline gives CDR1 SEHNR, CDR2 FQNEAQ (reference sequence). V was cut by 6 bases and J by 2 bases, with 22 bases left in between. DNA for the CDR3: TGTGCCAGCAGAGGCTTCCTAACGTTGTCTAGACAAGAGACCCAGTACTTC. It encodes CASRGFLTLSRQETQYF.

V is TRBV2 and J is TRBJ2-2; 9 positions match TRBD1. The V and J ends lost 6 bases and 1 base, in that order; junction bases with no gene match: 6. CDR1 SNHLY and CDR2 FYNNEI come from the germline V gene. CDR3 size: 16 residues. CDR3 sequence: CASRVTGGKNTGELFF. The CDR3 DNA reads as TGTGCCAGCAGGGTTACAGGGGGCAAGAACACCGGGGAGCTGTTTTTT.

Notes on this clone: One junction end disagrees with the germline gene, perhaps due to a read error. This chain uses TRBV13 with TRBJ2-7, with D unresolved. Germline assignment: CDR1 PRHDT and CDR2 FYEKMQ (reference sequence). The CDR3 runs 12 residues. This CDR3 is CASSLAGKAALF. CDR3 DNA sequence: TGTGCCAGCAGCTTAGCTGGCAAGGCGGCCCTCTTC.

V and J are TRBV27 and TRBJ2-7, with a weak D call TRBD1 (5 bases). CDR3 size: 15 residues. V lost 2 bases, J lost 2 bases, and 13 bases lay in between. CDR1 and CDR2 from the germline V gene are MNHEY and SMNVEV (reference sequence). The DNA for the CDR3 is TGTGCCAGCAGTTTAGTGGGTGGGGCTACCTACGAGCAGTACTTC. Translated: CASSLVGGATYEQYF.

This chain uses TRBV9 with TRBJ1-6; D not certain. Trimming took off 0 bases at V and 9 bases at J, with 25 bases between the two ends. CDR3 length equals 19 residues. Germline lookup yields CDR1 SGDLS and CDR2 YYNGEE. CDR3 nucleotides: TGTGCCAGCAGCGTAGGCCCTTCTGGGCCAGGACCATTTAGTTCACCCCTCCACTTT. Its protein product is CASSVGPSGPGPFSSPLHF.

The gene calls are TRBV10-3 and TRBJ2-5; D might be TRBD1 (5 bases). The CDR3 length is 13 residues. The V gene lost 11 bases and the J gene lost 4 bases, with 17 bases spanning the gap. Per the germline V gene, CDR1 is ENHRY and CDR2 is SYGVKD. CDR3 in amino acids: CASSDRQGETQYF. The CDR3 coding sequence is TGTGCCTCGTCCGACCGGCAGGGAGAGACCCAGTACTTC.

This CDR3 is CASSLSYGGRAGNGYTF. In DNA, the CDR3 is TGTGCCAGCAGCTTAAGTTATGGGGGCAGGGCAGGGAATGGCTACACCTTC. The gene calls are TRBV7-8 and TRBJ1-2; maybe TRBD1 (6 bases). Germline V lookup: CDR1 SGHVS, CDR2 FQNEAQ. V gave up 2 bases and J gave up 6 bases, with 22 bases separating them. CDR3 length: 17 residues.

This clone was picked up a small number of times. The V call is TRBV7-2, the J call TRBJ2-3; 9 bases match TRBD2. The V segment lost 5 bases and the J segment 5 bases; nucleotides outside the gene matches: 11. Germline V gene lookup returns CDR1 SGHTA and CDR2 FQGNSA. The CDR3 runs 16 residues. CDR3 sequence reads: CASSPRASGILDTQYF. The CDR3 DNA reads TGTGCCAGCAGCCCCCGGGCTAGCGGGATTTTAGATACGCAGTATTTT. The whole variable domain, filled in from reference TRBV7-2 and TRBJ2-3, reads GAGVSQSPSNKVTEKGKDVELRCDPISGHTALYWYRQSLGQGLEFLIYFQGNSAPDKSGLPSDRFSAERTGGSVSTLTIQRTQQEDSAVYLCASSPRASGILDTQYFGPGTRLTVL.

J is TRBJ1-2 and V is TRBV28, with 8 bases identical to TRBD1. Germline V lookup: CDR1 MDHEN, CDR2 SYDVKM. The junction had 8 bases not matched to a gene; V was cut back by 4 bases and J by 4 bases. The CDR3 is 15 residues long. Here the CDR3 reads CASSYSGTGTYGYTF. Written as DNA, the CDR3 is TGTGCCAGCAGTTACTCCGGGACAGGAACCTATGGCTACACCTTC.

V is TRBV12-2 and J is TRBJ2-1; the table calls TRBD1, which could not be checked here. TRBV12-2 is given as a pseudogene. The CDR3 is made up of 20 amino acids. In nucleotides, the CDR3 is TGTGCAAGTCGCTTAGGAGATCGAAAAGCATCAGGGTTTTCCTACAATGAGCAGTTCTTC. This sequence encodes CASRLGDRKASGFSYNEQFF.

V is TRBV11-2 and J is TRBJ2-3, with 7 positions matching TRBD1. Germline CDR1 reads SGHAT; CDR2 reads FQNNGV. There are 13 residues in the CDR3. V trimming: 5 bases; J trimming: 5 bases; junction bases outside the gene matches: 4. CDR3 in amino acids: CASSQTGEDTQYF. In nucleotides, the CDR3 is TGTGCCAGCAGCCAAACAGGGGAAGATACGCAGTATTTT.

The chain has TRBV10-3 and TRBJ2-4, with 8 bases aligning to TRBD2. Per the germline V gene, CDR1 is ENHRY and CDR2 is SYGVKD. This CDR3 is built from 17 residues. With 2 bases clipped from V and 1 base from J, the junction kept 7 bases outside the gene matches. This CDR3 is CAISENAGGAAKNIQYF. CDR3 DNA sequence: TGTGCCATCAGTGAGAATGCCGGGGGGGCCGCCAAAAACATTCAGTACTTC.